The rows below give T cell receptor beta chains drawn from one sample of a study of cytomegalovirus exposure and HLA in healthy donors. Using immunoSEQ multiplex PCR, the repertoire was profiled, and TCRdb retains in-frame clones only, with some absent. The sample records approximately 100,000 clones, 74% being singletons. The sequenced sample was PBMCs. The receptors stem from a man aged 45-60 years in good health and CMV-seropositive. Both conserved end residues are part of each CDR3. D genes are given only for firm matches. The listing skips clone size in some rows; elsewhere it reads once, few, many or a size class.

length: 15
D: TRBD2
J: TRBJ2-3
size: .
V: TRBV5-1
CDR3: CASSLASGSTDTQYF
DNA: TGCGCCAGCAGCTTGGCTAGCGGTAGCACAGATACGCAGTATTTT

length: 14
D: .
J: TRBJ1-3
size: .
V: TRBV19
CDR3: CATSADRTGNTIYF
DNA: TGTGCCACCTCAGCCGACAGAACCGGAAACACCATATATTTT

length: 14
D: .
J: TRBJ2-7
size: once
V: TRBV2
CDR3: CASSEGLGAYEQYF
DNA: TGTGCCAGCAGTGAAGGATTGGGAGCCTACGAGCAGTACTTC

length: 13
D: .
J: TRBJ1-1
size: .
V: TRBV2
CDR3: CASRGRESTEAFF
DNA: TGTGCCAGCAGGGGACGGGAGAGCACTGAAGCTTTCTTT

length: 13
D: .
J: TRBJ2-3
size: .
V: TRBV4-1
CDR3: CASSQDQDGTQYF
DNA: TGCGCCAGCAGCCAAGATCAGGATGGGACGCAGTATTTT

length: 15
D: TRBD2
J: TRBJ2-3
size: .
V: TRBV7-3
CDR3: CASSLKMGGSNTQYF
DNA: TGTGCCAGCAGCTTAAAGATGGGCGGGAGTAATACGCAGTATTTT

length: 15
D: .
J: TRBJ2-7
size: few
V: TRBV5-1
CDR3: CASSLRTGMGSEQYF
DNA: TGCGCCAGCAGCTTGCGTACGGGGATGGGGTCCGAGCAGTACTTC

length: 16
D: .
J: TRBJ1-5
size: .
V: TRBV6-1
CDR3: CASSESEGSANQPQHF
DNA: TGTGCCAGCAGTGAAAGTGAGGGTTCCGCCAATCAGCCCCAGCATTTT

length: 11
D: .
J: TRBJ2-7
size: .
V: TRBV9
CDR3: CASSVPGLLHF
DNA: TGTGCCAGCAGCGTGCCGGGACTGCTACACTTC

length: 13
D: .
J: TRBJ2-1
size: .
V: TRBV29-1
CDR3: CSARDLGQGEQFF
DNA: TGCAGCGCTAGGGACTTAGGGCAGGGTGAGCAGTTCTTC

length: 14
D: .
J: TRBJ2-7
size: .
V: TRBV19
CDR3: CASSIGQVPYEQYF
DNA: TGTGCCAGTAGTATAGGACAGGTACCCTACGAGCAGTACTTC

length: 13
D: TRBD1
J: TRBJ1-2
size: .
V: TRBV30
CDR3: CAWSGTGGYGYTF
DNA: TGTGCCTGGAGCGGGACAGGAGGGTATGGCTACACCTTC

length: 16
D: .
J: TRBJ1-1
size: .
V: TRBV4-1
CDR3: CASRLRDGGMNTEAFF
DNA: TGCGCCAGCAGACTCAGGGACGGGGGGATGAACACTGAAGCTTTCTTT

length: 16
D: .
J: TRBJ2-7
size: .
V: TRBV12-5
CDR3: CASGLVIASEPYEQYF
DNA: TGTGCTAGTGGTTTGGTAATAGCGTCAGAGCCCTACGAGCAGTACTTC

length: 15
D: TRBD1
J: TRBJ1-4
size: once
V: TRBV10-3
CDR3: CAISPRQGGREKLFF
DNA: TGTGCCATCAGCCCCAGACAGGGAGGTCGTGAAAAACTGTTTTTT

length: 14
D: TRBD1
J: TRBJ1-1
size: .
V: TRBV5-1
CDR3: CASSPRDSHTEAFF
DNA: TGCGCCAGCAGCCCAAGGGACAGCCACACTGAAGCTTTCTTT